A single sample gave rise to the 18 T cell receptor beta chains below, sequenced in a study of CD8 T cells in ankylosing spondylitis. Findings of the study overall: It appeared that ankylosing spondylitis blood was characterized by a TCR beta motif of several highly homologous variants.

Which antigens these TCRs recognize remains unknown. MiXCR, run by TCRdb on the 5' RACE reads, gives a single entry per CDR3 protein. The sample lists approximately 540,000 distinct CDR3 sequences, about 12% seen once, with around 7% in the top ten. The sample taken for sequencing was blood, either unsorted or a sorted T cell fraction (not recorded which). The receptors here all came from a male donor with ankylosing spondylitis.

The V gene is TRBV19, the J gene TRBJ1-2, with 7 bases matching TRBD1. Germline CDR1 is LNHDA and CDR2 is SQIVND (reference sequence). The CDR3 has 15 residues. Germline trimming cut 8 bases from V and 6 bases from J; bases unmatched to any gene: 15. The CDR3 loop reads CASRLSGQSPDGYTF. For the CDR3, the DNA is TGTGCCAGTCGGCTTTCGGGACAGAGTCCGGATGGCTACACCTTC. Supplemented by reference TRBV19 and TRBJ1-2, the full variable domain reads DGGITQSPKYLFRKEGQNVTLSCEQNLNHDAMYWYRQDPGQGLRLIYYSQIVNDFQKGDIAEGYSVSREKKESFPLTVTSAQKNPTAFYLCASRLSGQSPDGYTFGSGTRLTVV.

This clonotype was detected only a few times. The chain joins TRBV12-3 or TRBV12-4 to TRBJ1-1; 7 bases align to TRBD1. V was pared by 6 bases and J by 1 base, with 5 bases of the junction left unmatched. This CDR3 has 14 amino acids. The CDR3 DNA follows: TGTGCCAGCAGAGGCAGGGGGTGGAACACTGAAGCTTTCTTT. It specifies CASRGRGWNTEAFF.

As to this clonotype: This sequence may be a read error, since a much larger clone differs from it by one base. CDR3 region: CASEQSSYNEQFF. The CDR3 nucleotides read TGTGCCAGCGAACAGAGCTCCTACAATGAGCAGTTCTTC. This chain links TRBV2 with TRBJ2-1; D is unclear. Germline V lookup: CDR1 SNHLY, CDR2 FYNNEI. The CDR3 sequence is 13 residues long. The V end was cut by 8 bases, the J end by 0 bases, with 8 bases between.

This CDR3 reads CASNPPSGQETQYF. CDR3 DNA: TGCGCCAGCAACCCTCCTAGCGGTCAAGAGACCCAGTACTTC. The rearrangement uses TRBV5-1 and TRBJ2-5; 7 bases agree with TRBD2. CDR3 size: 14 residues. The ends lost 6 bases at V and 2 bases at J; junction bases unmatched: 7. Germline lookup yields CDR1 SGHRS and CDR2 YFSETQ.

This clonotype came up a few times. A much more abundant neighbour one base away suggests this may be a read error. The chain employs TRBV20-1 and TRBJ2-1; 10 positions match TRBD2. Germline V gene sequence: CDR1 DFQATT, CDR2 SNEGSKA (reference sequence). This CDR3 comprises 14 residues. Trimming at V came to 1 base and at J to 9 bases, leaving 6 bases not matched to a gene. CDR3 bases: TGCAGTGCTAGAGCTTTAACTAGCGGGATTGAGCAGTTCTTC. This codes for CSARALTSGIEQFF.

At least ten counts were recorded for this clonotype. The chain joins TRBV5-1 to TRBJ2-2, with D unclear. This CDR3 contains 15 residues. The V gene lost 0 bases and the J gene lost 4 bases, with 10 bases spanning the gap. Germline-derived CDR1 and CDR2 are SGHRS and YFSETQ. The DNA for the CDR3 is TGCGCCAGCAGCTTGGAAGGGCCCGGCACCGGGGAGCTGTTTTTT. Translation: CASSLEGPGTGELFF. Full variable domain (outside the CDR3, taken from reference TRBV5-1 and TRBJ2-2): KAGVTQTPRYLIKTRGQQVTLSCSPISGHRSVSWYQQTPGQGLQFLFEYFSETQRNKGNFPGRFSGRQFSNSRSEMNVSTLELGDSALYLCASSLEGPGTGELFFGEGSRLTVL.

The table lists this clonotype with a few counts. In DNA, the CDR3 is TGCAGTGCTAGAGCCTCGGAGGCTGGAAACACCATATATTTT. This encodes CSARASEAGNTIYF. This chain uses TRBV20-1 with TRBJ1-3, with unresolved D. In germline, CDR1 is DFQATT, CDR2 SNEGSKA (reference sequence). Deletions cut 1 base from V and 2 bases from J, with 9 bases between. The CDR3 loop spans 14 amino acids.

This clonotype was observed a few times. V usage is TRBV3-1 and J usage is TRBJ1-5; D remains unclear. This CDR3 comprises 13 residues. The V gene's germline CDR1 is LGHDT and CDR2 YNNKEL (reference sequence). Trimming took 3 bases from V and 6 from J, leaving 9 bases between them. CDR3 residues: CASSQLPGQPQHF. The CDR3 DNA follows: TGTGCCAGCAGCCAGCTGCCGGGTCAGCCCCAGCATTTT. The variable domain in full, with the rest retrieved from reference TRBV3-1 and TRBJ1-5, is DTAVSQTPKYLVTQMGNDKSIKCEQNLGHDTMYWYKQDSKKFLKIMFSYNNKELIINETVPNRFSPKSPDKAHLNLHINSLELGDSAVYFCASSQLPGQPQHFGDGTRLSIL.

V is TRBV4-2 and J is TRBJ2-3, with TRBD2 matching 11 bases. Germline V gives CDR1 LGHNA, CDR2 YNFKEQ. CDR3 length: 16 amino acids. V gave up 4 bases and J gave up 6 bases; unmatched junction bases: 9. In DNA form, the CDR3 reads TGTGCCAGCAGCCCCCAAACTAGCGGGAGATTTGATACGCAGTATTTT. It yields the protein CASSPQTSGRFDTQYF.

This clonotype turned up a few times. The chain carries TRBV20-1 and TRBJ2-1; D not certain. The CDR3 length is 13 residues. The germline V and J ends were trimmed by 1 base and 2 bases, with 6 bases remaining between them. Germline V gene lookup returns CDR1 DFQATT and CDR2 SNEGSKA (reference sequence). In DNA form, the CDR3 reads TGCAGTGCTAGAGCTCGGACCTACAATGAGCAGTTCTTC. Translation: CSARARTYNEQFF.

This chain links TRBV5-5 with TRBJ2-3; TRBD1 or TRBD2 may be the D gene (5 bases each). This CDR3 is built from 15 residues. Germline V CDR1 and CDR2: SGHKS, YYEKEE (reference sequence). Trimming removed 4 bases from V and 1 base from J, with 13 bases in between. The CDR3 nucleotides are TGTGCCAGCAGCCCCTTTCGGGGACGCACAGATACGCAGTATTTT. Encoded protein: CASSPFRGRTDTQYF.

This clonotype has ten or more counts. At one end the junction does not follow the germline gene, possibly because of a read error. The chain links TRBV20-1 to TRBJ2-7; the D gene is possibly TRBD1 (6 bases). Germline-derived CDR1 and CDR2 are DFQATT and SNEGSKA (reference sequence). The CDR3 is made up of 13 amino acids. Here the CDR3 DNA reads TGCAGTGCTCGAGACAGGCGCTCCTACGAGCAGTACTTC. It codes for CSARDRRSYEQYF.

This clonotype was seen only a few times. The chain uses TRBV11-2 and TRBJ2-5; D remains unclear. Germline V gene sequence: CDR1 SGHAT, CDR2 FQNNGV. Trimming left V 5 bases short and J 2 bases short, with 15 bases between. The CDR3 consists of 15 residues. In nucleotides, the CDR3 is TGTGCCAGCAGCCCCCTGAAAGGGTGGCAAGAGACCCAGTACTTC. Translation: CASSPLKGWQETQYF.

In its sample, this clonotype was seen a few times. This chain uses TRBV7-2 with TRBJ2-7; D remains unclear. This CDR3 comprises 13 residues. Trimming cost V 2 bases and J 5 bases, with 10 bases left between them. Germline V gives CDR1 SGHTA, CDR2 FQGNSA. CDR3 protein: CASSLNGGDEQYF. CDR3 nucleotide sequence: TGTGCCAGCAGCTTAAATGGTGGGGACGAGCAGTACTTC.

This clonotype was picked up a small number of times. The CDR3 spells CASSSPGLAGGDEQFF. The CDR3 bases are TGTGCCAGCAGTTCACCCGGACTAGCGGGAGGTGATGAGCAGTTCTTC. This sequence joins TRBV12-3 or TRBV12-4 and TRBJ2-1, with TRBD2 matching over 14 bases. V was clipped by 4 bases and J by 8 bases; unmatched bases: 7. There are 16 residues in the CDR3.

By share, this clonotype counts as large. The rearrangement links TRBV18 to TRBJ2-1, with D perhaps TRBD1 (5 bases). The length of the CDR3 is 16 residues. V dropped 0 bases and J dropped 2 bases, with 11 bases sitting between them. Germline loops: CDR1 KGHSH, CDR2 LQKENI. The CDR3: CASSPPQGGAYNEQFF. DNA for the CDR3: TGTGCCAGCTCACCACCGCAGGGTGGGGCCTACAATGAGCAGTTCTTC.

This clonotype was recorded a few times. The gene calls are TRBV5-1 and TRBJ2-2; TRBD2 matches at 8 bases. The CDR3 contains 17 residues. The V gene end was trimmed by 4 bases and the J gene end by 6 bases; junction bases not matched to a gene: 14. Germline-derived CDR1 and CDR2 are SGHRS and YFSETQ. The CDR3 DNA follows: TGCGCCAGCAGCCCTTGGGCGGGAGGTTCAATGGCCGGGGAGCTGTTTTTT. Translating it yields CASSPWAGGSMAGELFF.

This clonotype was seen more than once but under ten times. The rearrangement joins TRBV20-1 to TRBJ1-1; D uncertain. The CDR3 has 12 amino acids. With 6 bases removed from V and 6 bases from J, the gap between germline ends came to 14 bases. The V gene's germline CDR1 is DFQATT and CDR2 SNEGSKA (reference sequence). CDR3 protein: CSANRLRAEAFF. The CDR3 DNA sequence: TGCAGTGCCAATAGGCTGCGCGCTGAAGCTTTCTTT.